The 2 T cell receptor beta chains presented below share a single source sample, sequenced in a study of shared clonotypes between healthy human individuals. TCRdb's copy holds only in-frame clones and misses some; the assay was immunoSEQ multiplex PCR. The sample holds millions of clones, approximately 94% seen once. CD45RO negativity and positive selection for CCR7 defined naive CD8 cells, a population that excluded terminally differentiated effector memory CD45RA+ cells. Sequences were obtained from naive CD8+ T cells sorted from blood. All receptors come from a man between 18 and 35 years old in good health.

As for this clone: This sample includes further DNA sequences coding for the same CDR3. V is TRBV9 and J is TRBJ2-3; D may be TRBD1 or TRBD2 (5 bases each). Trimming removed 5 bases at V and 0 bases at J, with 7 bases between. Germline V gene sequence: CDR1 SGDLS, CDR2 YYNGEE. This CDR3 has 13 amino acids. The CDR3 DNA reads TGTGCCAGCAGTTGGGACAGCACAGATACGCAGTATTTT. Residues: CASSWDSTDTQYF.

Worth noting for this clone: In the same sample, other DNA sequences code for this CDR3. In DNA, the CDR3 is TGTGCCAGCAGTGAGGACAGCATGAACACTGAAGCTTTCTTT. Translating gives CASSEDSMNTEAFF. The rearrangement joins TRBV6-1 to TRBJ1-1, with a possible D match to TRBD1 (6 bases). The length of the CDR3 is 14 residues. V lost 3 bases and J lost 0, with 8 bases in between. Germline V CDR1 and CDR2: MNHNS, SASEGT.